This T cell receptor (beta chain) was sequenced for a study of blood T cell repertoires in COVID-19 (dated by TCRdb to the early 2020s). Looking at the study overall: The collaborator samples originated in the United States, Italy and Spain and spanned the acute and convalescent phases of COVID-19. The material from the prospective study consisted of cDNA or gDNA derived from T cells, B-cell-depleted T cells, or PBMCs. Subjects who had been exposed to COVID-19, were actively infected with it, or had recovered from it provided the deeply sampled blood TCRbeta repertoires that made up the dataset. A freely available public database, intended as a resource for researchers studying the immune response to SARS-CoV-2, is where the repertoires were released. Samples were obtained from the ongoing ImmuneRACE study (first 160 participants) and from over 1,000 subjects provided by 6 global collaborators. Sample metadata almost always included a de-identified subject ID, COVID-19 status, age in years and sex. HLA class I and class II types, where available, came from metadata supplied by the sample provider rather than from assay-based typing. The paper as a whole reports these results and caveats: The amount of clinical and demographic metadata varied by source and participant and was provided uncurated.

TCRbeta CDR3 regions were amplified from genomic DNA using the immunoSEQ Assay, a bias-controlled multiplex PCR. From the authors' description of their analysis: The number of nucleated cells in each sample was estimated by amplification of reference gene primers within the assay. To quantify the absolute abundance of each unique TCRbeta CDR3 rearrangement, sequence reads were collapsed and filtered. For each sample, productive Simpson clonality was calculated by taking the square root of Simpson's diversity index across productive rearrangements. TCRdb stores this immuneACCESS table with in-frame sequences only. Part of the clones is absent; in the studies checked, under half of the shortfall reflects unresolved V genes, and no reason is known for the rest. Clone size and V and J calls were adopted from that table, with D and trimming inferred from the DNA. The sample table lists 50,000 to 70,000 clones, approximately 92% of them with a count of one. The ten top clones hold 9.1% of the sample.

Collaborating institutions collected whole blood in K2EDTA tubes following their own protocols. For TCRbeta analysis, collaborators shipped samples as frozen whole blood, isolated PBMCs, or DNA extracted from either of those sample types. Notes on this clone: Its specific antigen is unknown. There are no base qualities to consult, and no much larger clone falls within one base.

This clonotype was obtained from a woman older than 75 with active COVID-19. The sequenced material came from peripheral blood.

The CDR3 reads as follows: CASSFGTGGSTEAFF. The DNA reads TGTGCCAGCAGCTTCGGGACAGGGGGAAGCACTGAAGCTTTCTTT. The rearranged chain carries TRBV7-2 and TRBJ1-1, and 11 bases in between align with TRBD1. The CDR3, cysteine through phenylalanine, is 15 amino acids long. The entry retains the CDR3 DNA only, 45 bases that are in frame from base 1. Trimming leaves V shorter by 3 bases and J shorter by 4 bases, with the junction holding 4 bases beyond the gene matches. Reading the germline V gene gives CDR1 SGHTA and CDR2 FQGNSA.